The clone carrying this TCR beta chain was detected only a few times. Its antigen is unidentified. TCRdb analysed the RT-PCR reads with MiXCR anew, one entry per CDR3 protein. The table has hundreds of thousands of distinct CDR3 sequences, less than 8% seen once. This CDR3 is built from 13 residues. Trimming pared 6 bases from V and 4 bases from J, leaving 12 bases between. The data are from a study of response to subunit inactivated influenza vaccine. General study points: Each seasonal influenza vaccination, the authors suggested, recruits few new T cells.

Material: PBMCs from blood, obtained less than 25 months after vaccination. This sequence was found in a man aged 45-69 years who received an inactivated influenza vaccine. The chain carries TRBV12-3 or TRBV12-4 and TRBJ1-2; D is unresolved. In DNA form, the CDR3 reads TGTGCCAGCAGGCCCCGGGTTGGCTATGGCTACACCTTC. Translation gives CASRPRVGYGYTF.